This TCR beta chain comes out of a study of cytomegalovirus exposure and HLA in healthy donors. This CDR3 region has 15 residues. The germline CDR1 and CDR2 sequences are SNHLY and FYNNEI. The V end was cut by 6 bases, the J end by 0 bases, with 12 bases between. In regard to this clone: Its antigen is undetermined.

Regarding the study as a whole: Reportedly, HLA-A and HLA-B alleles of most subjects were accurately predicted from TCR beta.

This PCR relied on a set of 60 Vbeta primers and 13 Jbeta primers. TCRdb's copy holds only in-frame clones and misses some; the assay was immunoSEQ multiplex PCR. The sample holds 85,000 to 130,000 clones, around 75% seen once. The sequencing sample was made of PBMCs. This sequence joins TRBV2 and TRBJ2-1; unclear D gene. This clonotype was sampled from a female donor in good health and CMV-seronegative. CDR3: CASRKEKSSYNEQFF. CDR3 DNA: TGTGCCAGCAGAAAAGAAAAGAGCTCCTACAATGAGCAGTTCTTC. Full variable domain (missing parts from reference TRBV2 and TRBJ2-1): EPEVTQTPSHQVTQMGQEVILRCVPISNHLYFYWYRQILGQKVEFLVSFYNNEISEKSEIFDDQFSVERPDGSNFTLKIRSTKLEDSAMYFCASRKEKSSYNEQFFGPGTRLTVL.